This TCR beta chain appears in the sequencing data of a study of blood T cell repertoires in COVID-19. Study-wide context: The cDNA or gDNA used as material had been derived from T cells, B-cell-depleted T cells, or PBMCs.

CDR3 length equals 16 residues. With V trimmed by 5 bases and J by 5 bases, 13 bases remained unmatched. The V gene's germline CDR1 is SEHNR and CDR2 FQNEAQ (reference sequence). Original handling: Amplification of reference gene primers provided the estimated nucleated cell counts. The data were produced by immunoSEQ multiplex PCR, yet TCRdb's version contains in-frame clones alone and is incomplete. V and J calls and clone size are given by that table; D and trimming were obtained from the DNA. The table has around 270,000 clones, around 88% seen once. This clone has a single count. The clonotype comes from a man under 40 with active or convalescent COVID-19. This rearrangement joins TRBV7-9 to TRBJ1-2, with 8 bases that match TRBD1. Sample: peripheral blood. CDR3 in DNA: TGTGCCAGCAGCACCATAGACCAGGGGGCGGAATATGGCTACACCTTC. Its protein product is CASSTIDQGAEYGYTF.